This section outlines one TCR beta chain sequence together with its context. This entry is derived from a study of Ad26.COV2.S vaccination and SARS-CoV-2 variants. The table came from immunoSEQ multiplex PCR; TCRdb's copy has only in-frame clones and leaves some out. The sample consists of 46,000 or so clones, 75% to 85% of them appearing once. The length of the CDR3 is 15 residues. The trim removed 1 base at V and 3 bases at J, leaving 3 bases unmatched. Germline V gene lookup returns CDR1 MNHEY and CDR2 SMNVEV (reference sequence). The clonotype comes from a human donor who had recovered from COVID-19. The material was peripheral blood, obtained after recovery from COVID-19. The rearrangement uses TRBV27 and TRBJ2-1; TRBD2 matches at 7 bases. The CDR3 region is CASSLLGGGYNEQFF. In DNA form, the CDR3 reads TGTGCCAGCAGTTTATTGGGGGGGGGCTACAATGAGCAGTTCTTC.